The clone carrying this T cell receptor beta chain was counted a few times. Antigen unknown. TCRdb itself ran the 5' RACE reads through MiXCR, one entry per CDR3 protein. The top ten clones hold around 2.1% of a sample with a few hundred thousand distinct CDR3 sequences, less than 9% of them seen once. The data derive from a study of identical twins. The germline CDR1 and CDR2 sequences are SGHRS and YFSETQ. CDR3 length: 15 residues. The V segment lost 3 bases and the J segment 5 bases; nucleotides outside the gene matches: 7. Study findings and constraints: The abundant beta clonotypes from cord blood had fewer insertions, and memory repertoires had none of this. Cross-sectional statistics underpinned the conclusions; the same donors were not followed.

This sample was shared with a second study, whose subject was yellow fever vaccine responses in identical twins.

The clonotype comes from a woman under 30 in good health. The sequenced sample consisted of memory (CD45RO+) T cells sorted from blood. The rearrangement links TRBV5-1 to TRBJ2-5; 10 positions match TRBD1. The CDR3 bases are TGCGCCAGCAGCTCTGGGACAGGGGTCCGGGAGACCCAGTACTTC. Its protein is CASSSGTGVRETQYF. The variable domain in full, completed from reference TRBV5-1 and TRBJ2-5, reads KAGVTQTPRYLIKTRGQQVTLSCSPISGHRSVSWYQQTPGQGLQFLFEYFSETQRNKGNFPGRFSGRQFSNSRSEMNVSTLELGDSALYLCASSSGTGVRETQYFGPGTRLLVL.